This TCR beta chain was observed in a study of blood T cell dynamics during melanoma immunotherapy. The germline V gene encodes CDR1 SNHLY and CDR2 FYNNEI. V lost 8 bases and J 6 bases, leaving 14 bases between the germline ends. The CDR3 covers 14 residues. Only in-frame clones appear in the TCRdb table, and some are missing; sequencing was by immunoSEQ multiplex PCR. The sample holds about 6,900 clones; more than 75% are singletons and the top ten take 5% to 5.5%. Time point described: week 3, after first cycle of checkpoint inhibitor. Response was assessed by RECIST 1.1 at 12 weeks, except a couple of rapid progressors.

Source: blood, taken from a patient treated with checkpoint blockade. The clonotype originates from a human donor with melanoma. The V and J genes are TRBV2 and TRBJ1-6; no clear D. In DNA form, the CDR3 reads TGTGCCAGCCGAGCCGGCACTGCTAATTCACCCCTCCACTTT. This codes for CASRAGTANSPLHF.